The rows below give T cell receptor beta chains drawn from one sample of a study of CD8+ T cells in alopecia areata. Only in-frame clones appear in the TCRdb table, and some are missing; sequencing was by immunoSEQ multiplex PCR. The sample has about 11,000 clones; roughly 62% are singletons. This sample comprised skin, obtained at week 0. Receptor source: a human donor with alopecia areata. Both conserved end residues are part of each CDR3. The order of the fields is J gene, V gene, D gene, CDR3 length, clone size, CDR3 DNA, CDR3 protein. The D gene is left open where the match is weak. Clone size, where shown, is once, few, many, or a class for clones that have expanded.

TRBJ2-5 TRBV18 NA 12 NA TGTGCCAGCTCACTCGGGGAGCTGACGCAGTACTTC CASSLGELTQYF
TRBJ2-1 TRBV7-8 TRBD2 16 NA TGTGCCAGCAGCTTAGGGCCAGCGGGAGGGGACAATGAGCAGTTCTTC CASSLGPAGGDNEQFF
TRBJ2-7 TRBV7-9 NA 12 NA TGTGCCAGCAGACCCGGTGGCGCCGAGCAGTACTTC CASRPGGAEQYF
TRBJ2-3 TRBV7-2 NA 13 NA TGTGCCAGCAGCGAGGGCCACCGGGATACGCAGTATTTT CASSEGHRDTQYF
TRBJ2-4 TRBV15 NA 16 NA TGTGCCACCCGACCTGTGTCCTTGAGAGCCAAAAACATTCAGTACTTC CATRPVSLRAKNIQYF
TRBJ1-5 TRBV6-1 NA 12 few TGTGCCAGCAGTGAGGGGGGGCTGCCCCAGCATTTT CASSEGGLPQHF
TRBJ2-7 TRBV7-9 NA 14 NA TGTGCCAGCAGCTACCTCGGGATCTCCTACGAGCAGTACTTC CASSYLGISYEQYF
TRBJ2-3 TRBV5-4 NA 13 NA TGTGCCAGCAGCCATAACAGCGCGGATACGCAGTATTTT CASSHNSADTQYF
TRBJ2-5 TRBV29-1 TRBD1 17 NA TGCAGCGTCGTTCCGGGACAGGGGGCTGGGTTGGGAGAGACCCAGTACTTC CSVVPGQGAGLGETQYF
TRBJ2-1 TRBV19 NA 15 NA TGTGCCAGTAGGCAAATGACAAGGGGAAGGCGTGAGCAGTTCTTC CASRQMTRGRREQFF
TRBJ1-2 TRBV6-5 TRBD1 14 few TGTGCCAGCAGTCGGACAGGGAGAGCGGGTGGCTACACCTTC CASSRTGRAGGYTF
TRBJ1-5 TRBV7-3 NA 13 NA TGTGCCAGCAGCCCTGGGAGCAATCAGCCCCAGCATTTT CASSPGSNQPQHF
TRBJ1-2 TRBV9 NA 14 NA TGTGCCAGCAGCGTATTCTCAGGGAACTATGGCTACACCTTC CASSVFSGNYGYTF
TRBJ2-5 TRBV6-5 TRBD2 14 NA TGTGCCAGCAGTGAACTTGGCGGGGGGGAGACCCAGTACTTC CASSELGGGETQYF
TRBJ1-1 TRBV11-2 NA 12 few TGTGCCAGCAGCTTAGGACACCGTGAAGCTTTCTTT CASSLGHREAFF
TRBJ2-1 TRBV5-4 TRBD1 15 few TGTGCCAGCAGCTTGGCCCGGGACAGAACCAATGAGCAGTTCTTC CASSLARDRTNEQFF
TRBJ2-1 TRBV15 NA 13 once TGTGCCACCAGCAGAGAAGGGGTGGATGAGCAGTTCTTC CATSREGVDEQFF
TRBJ2-7 TRBV7-9 NA 15 NA TGTGCCAGCTCAAGGCTCCGGGACGGATCCTACGAGCAGTACTTC CASSRLRDGSYEQYF